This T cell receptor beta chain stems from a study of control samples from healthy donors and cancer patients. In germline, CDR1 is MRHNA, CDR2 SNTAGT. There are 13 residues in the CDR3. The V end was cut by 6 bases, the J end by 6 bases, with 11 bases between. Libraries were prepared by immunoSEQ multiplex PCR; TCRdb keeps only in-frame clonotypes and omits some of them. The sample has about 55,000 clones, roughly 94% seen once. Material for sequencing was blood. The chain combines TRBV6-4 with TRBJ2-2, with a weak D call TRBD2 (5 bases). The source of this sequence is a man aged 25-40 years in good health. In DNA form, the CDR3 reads TGTGCCAGCAGCATAGACGGGGCCGGGGAGCTGTTTTTT. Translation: CASSIDGAGELFF.